Below, 14 T cell receptor beta chains from the same sample are listed, as sequenced in a study of cytomegalovirus exposure and HLA in healthy donors. Both 60 Vbeta primers and 13 Jbeta primers went into the PCR. Sequencing used immunoSEQ multiplex PCR; TCRdb keeps in-frame clones, though not all of them. The sample consists of fewer than 200,000 clones, roughly 87% of them appearing once. Source material: PBMCs. Receptors originate from a girl between 10 and 17 years old in good health and CMV-seropositive.

The chain is built from TRBV6-5 and TRBJ1-5, with D unclear. V shed 6 bases and J shed 7 bases, with 16 bases lying between them. The CDR3 has 14 residues. Germline CDR1 and CDR2: MNHEY and SVGAGI. For the CDR3, the DNA is TGTGCCAGCAGACGGGGTGCCGGGTACCAGCCCCAGCATTTT. This codes for CASRRGAGYQPQHF.

The rearrangement uses TRBV9 and TRBJ2-1; a weak D match, TRBD2 (6 bases). The V end was cut by 3 bases, the J end by 5 bases, with 15 bases between. The germline V gene encodes CDR1 SGDLS and CDR2 YYNGEE. This CDR3 spans 15 amino acids. CDR3 loop: CASSEPGTPNNEQFF. CDR3 in DNA: TGTGCCAGCAGCGAGCCGGGGACTCCAAACAATGAGCAGTTCTTC.

The chain has TRBV6-1 and TRBJ2-1, with D possibly TRBD2 on 5 matching bases. Germline V gives CDR1 MNHNS, CDR2 SASEGT. Trimming took 5 bases from V and 5 from J, leaving 13 bases between them. This CDR3 comprises 14 residues. This chain's CDR3 is CASSMERLNNEQFF. The CDR3 DNA sequence: TGTGCCAGCAGTATGGAGCGGTTGAACAATGAGCAGTTCTTC.

V usage is TRBV4-2 and J usage is TRBJ2-7, with 7 bases identical to TRBD2. With V trimmed by 2 bases and J by 3 bases, 7 bases remained unmatched. The CDR3 totals 15 residues. Germline CDR1 and CDR2: LGHNA and YNFKEQ. CDR3 loop: CASSQKRLADYEQYF. CDR3 sequence (DNA): TGTGCCAGCAGCCAAAAAAGACTAGCAGACTACGAGCAGTACTTC.

The chain has TRBV4-1 and TRBJ2-7; 8 bases match TRBD2. The germline V gene encodes CDR1 MGHRA and CDR2 YSYEKL. The CDR3 has 15 residues. V was clipped by 0 bases and J by 1 base; unmatched bases: 2. As DNA, the CDR3 is TGCGCCAGCAGCCAAGAGAAGCGGGAGTCCTACGAGCAGTACTTC. This gives the protein CASSQEKRESYEQYF.

The genes are TRBV27 and TRBJ2-7; 10 positions agree with TRBD1. The CDR3 loop spans 13 amino acids. Per germline, CDR1 MNHEY and CDR2 SMNVEV (reference sequence). J was trimmed by 6 bases and V by 10 bases; bases with no gene match: 9. The CDR3, as DNA: TGTGCCAAAACGGGACAGGGGCAGCCCGAGCAGTACTTC. This encodes CAKTGQGQPEQYF.

The chain uses TRBV29-1 and TRBJ1-1, with 7 bases aligning to TRBD1. The V gene end was trimmed by 7 bases and the J gene end by 1 base; junction bases not matched to a gene: 3. Germline-derived CDR1 and CDR2 are SQVTM and ANQGSEA. This CDR3 spans 12 amino acids. DNA for the CDR3: TGCAGCGCGCAGGGGGGGAACACTGAAGCTTTCTTT. Amino acid sequence: CSAQGGNTEAFF.

This chain connects TRBV10-2 to TRBJ1-1, with a tentative D call TRBD1 (5 bases). Trimming removed 0 bases from V and 11 bases from J, with 16 bases in between. Germline values: CDR1 WSHSY, CDR2 SAAADI. The CDR3 contains 14 residues. CDR3: CASSESRGVGTAFF. The DNA of the CDR3 is TGCGCCAGCAGTGAGTCCCGGGGGGTTGGTACGGCTTTCTTT.

Only one count was recorded for this clone. The chain has TRBV27 and TRBJ2-7; weak D call: TRBD2 (6 bases). This CDR3 is 14 amino acids long. V lost 5 bases, J lost 0 bases, and 11 bases lay in between. Germline V CDR1 and CDR2: MNHEY, SMNVEV (reference sequence). The CDR3 DNA follows: TGTGCCAGCAGTCCCACGCGGGACTCCTACGAGCAGTACTTC. This gives the protein CASSPTRDSYEQYF.

In this sample, this clone turned up a few times. The V and J genes are TRBV30 and TRBJ1-5, with D tentatively TRBD1 (6 bases). The ends were cut back, 0 bases at V and 4 bases at J, with 19 bases in the middle. The germline V gene encodes CDR1 GTSNPN and CDR2 SVGIG (reference sequence). This CDR3 contains 17 residues. The CDR3 protein is CAWSVSSSAGVNQPQHF. In nucleotides, the CDR3 is TGTGCCTGGAGTGTGTCCAGCTCGGCAGGGGTTAATCAGCCCCAGCATTTT.

The rearrangement joins TRBV5-1 to TRBJ2-5; the match to TRBD1 covers 8 bases. From germline, CDR1 is SGHRS and CDR2 YFSETQ. The junction had 8 bases not matched to a gene; V was cut back by 5 bases and J by 5 bases. The CDR3 is 14 residues long. CDR3 sequence (DNA): TGCGCCAGCAGGACCGGGACAGGCGACGAGACCCAGTACTTC. It yields the protein CASRTGTGDETQYF.

The chain carries TRBV6-1 and TRBJ2-1; 7 bases agree with TRBD2. V shed 4 bases and J 8 bases; nucleotides not matched to a gene: 11. From germline, CDR1 is MNHNS and CDR2 SASEGT. The CDR3 spans 15 residues. The CDR3 nucleotides read TGTGCCAGCAGTGCACCTCTAGCGGATTGGTATGAGCAGTTCTTC. Translating gives CASSAPLADWYEQFF.

The V call is TRBV11-2, the J call TRBJ1-2, with D hard to call. The germline V gene encodes CDR1 SGHAT and CDR2 FQNNGV. This CDR3 is 13 amino acids long. Trimming removed 1 base from V and 1 base from J, with 4 bases in between. CDR3 DNA: TGTGCCAGCAGCTTAGGAGTTAACTATGGCTACACCTTC. It is translated as CASSLGVNYGYTF.

The V gene is TRBV11-3, the J gene TRBJ2-3; maybe TRBD2 (5 bases). Trimming removed 4 bases from V and 1 base from J, with 9 bases in between. Germline values: CDR1 SGHNT, CDR2 YENEEA. This CDR3 has 14 residues. Here the CDR3 DNA reads TGTGCCAGCAGCTCCCGGGATGGCACAGATACGCAGTATTTT. Encoded protein: CASSSRDGTDTQYF.